The clone carrying this T cell receptor (beta chain) has just one count. This specimen comes from a study of blood T cell repertoires in COVID-19. Study-level information: There were acute and convalescent COVID-19 samples, and they came from the United States, Italy and Spain. PBMCs, B-cell-depleted T cells, or T cells were the source of the cDNA or gDNA that made up the material.

Authors' processing steps: Researchers report that nucleated cell counts were estimated from reference gene primer amplification. Profiled with immunoSEQ multiplex PCR; TCRdb holds only in-frame clones, not every one. V and J calls and clone size are as listed in that table; D and trimming were resolved from the DNA. This repertoire shows more than 95,000 clones, roughly 80% found once; its top ten account for approximately 15%. V lost 3 bases and J 6 bases, leaving 9 bases between the germline ends. Germline-derived CDR1 and CDR2 are SEHNR and FQNEAQ (reference sequence). The CDR3 consists of 13 residues.

The receptor was isolated from a woman of 80 years or more with acute or convalescent COVID-19. The rearrangement uses TRBV7-9 and TRBJ1-5; D gene unclear. The source material was peripheral blood. The chain's CDR3 is CASSFGPSQPQHF. The CDR3 DNA is TGTGCCAGCAGCTTTGGGCCGTCTCAGCCCCAGCATTTT.